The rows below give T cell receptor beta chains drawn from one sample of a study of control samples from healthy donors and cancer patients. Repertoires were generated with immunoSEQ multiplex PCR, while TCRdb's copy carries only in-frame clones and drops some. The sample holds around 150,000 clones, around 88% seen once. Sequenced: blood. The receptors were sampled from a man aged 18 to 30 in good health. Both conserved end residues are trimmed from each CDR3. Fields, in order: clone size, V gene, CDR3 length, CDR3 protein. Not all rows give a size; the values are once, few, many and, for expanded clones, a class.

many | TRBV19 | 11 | ASSIGLNSPLH
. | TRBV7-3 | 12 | ASSPQGENTEAF
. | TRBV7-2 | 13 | ASSEPLRGANVLT
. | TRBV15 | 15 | ATSRDYAGVNSETQY
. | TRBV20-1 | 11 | SASAGFGSPLH
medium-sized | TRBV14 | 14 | ASSPPFGQAYNEQF
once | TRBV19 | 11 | ASSIDQNNEQF
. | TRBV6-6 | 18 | ASSPWRAGTSPSNTGELF
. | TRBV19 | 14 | ASSAGTSGVVYEQY
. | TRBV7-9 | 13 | ASSFWAGGAYGYT
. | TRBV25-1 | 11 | ASSELSQETQY
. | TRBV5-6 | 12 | ASSFLQGAYEQY
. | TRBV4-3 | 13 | ASSTTTGSNYGYT
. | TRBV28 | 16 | ASPPTREAGWSYNEQF
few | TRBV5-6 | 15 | ASSLRSSQTTIQPQH
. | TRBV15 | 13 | ATSREQAGSYEQY
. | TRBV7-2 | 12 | ASSLAGSSEKLF
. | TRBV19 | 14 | ASSMGTGADSTEAF
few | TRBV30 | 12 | AWSGFRGGHEQY
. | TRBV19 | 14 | ASSSPPGTGYNEQF
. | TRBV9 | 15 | ASSTSLLAGEHNEQF
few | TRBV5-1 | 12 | ASSLDRGPSPLH
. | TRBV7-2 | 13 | ASSPALAGQETQY
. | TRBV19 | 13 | ASSGTGGFTDTQY
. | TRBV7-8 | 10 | ASSPMGDTQY
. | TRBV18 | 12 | ASSALQGNYGYT
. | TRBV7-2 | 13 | ASSPLPGLDYGYT
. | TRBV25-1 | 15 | ASSEYSQGGKGNIQY
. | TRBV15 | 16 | ATSRGRGEGAAYNEQF